This entry concerns a single TCR beta chain. The data stem from a study of blood T cell repertoires in COVID-19. Background on the study: Donors in the United States, Italy and Spain gave samples during acute or convalescent COVID-19.

Clones were read by immunoSEQ multiplex PCR, and TCRdb kept only the in-frame ones, dropping some. The profile shows roughly 380,000 clones, 75% to 90% of them singletons. V lost 5 bases and J lost 3, with 8 bases in between. The CDR3 spans 13 residues. CDR1 and CDR2 from the germline V gene are LGHDT and YNNKEL (reference sequence). The sequenced material came from peripheral blood. The rearrangement joins TRBV3-1 (or the pseudogene TRBV3-2) to TRBJ1-3; the D gene is possibly TRBD1 (5 bases). The TCR was taken from a woman aged 18-29 years with acute or convalescent COVID-19. The CDR3 spells CASSSTVGNTIYF. The CDR3 nucleotides read TGTGCCAGCAGCTCGACAGTTGGAAACACCATATATTTT.